Listed below are T cell receptor beta chains from one sample, sequenced in a study of blood T cells in healthy people across ages. TCRdb passed the 5' RACE reads through MiXCR, listing each CDR3 protein once. In the table there are 890,000 or so distinct CDR3 sequences, 62% of which are singletons. The sequencing input was blood. The receptors derive from a man aged 25 to 45 in good health. Both conserved end residues are part of each CDR3. The D gene is left open where the match is weak. A row's size may be missing; if present it is once, few, many or a size class.

d_call	clone_size	j_call	v_call	cdr3_nt	cdr3_aa
TRBD1	few	TRBJ2-4	TRBV6-5	TGTGCCAGCAGTGACTACACAGGGGACATTCAGTACTTC	CASSDYTGDIQYF
NA	NA	TRBJ2-3	TRBV9	TGTGCCAGCAGCGCCTGGGAGAGCCCTAGCACAGATACGCAGTATTTT	CASSAWESPSTDTQYF
NA	NA	TRBJ2-1	TRBV25-1	TGTGCCAGCAGTGAACTGAGTCCAGGTCATGAGCAGTTCTTC	CASSELSPGHEQFF
NA	few	TRBJ1-4	TRBV12-3/TRBV12-4	TGTGCCAGCAGTCCCCTAGCGAGGGTTGGAGAAAAACTGTTTTTT	CASSPLARVGEKLFF
TRBD1	NA	TRBJ2-4	TRBV28	TGTGCCAGCAGTTCGACCGGGACAGGGGGCAACATTCAGTACTTC	CASSSTGTGGNIQYF
TRBD2	NA	TRBJ2-5	TRBV20-1	TGCAGTGCTAGCGAGCGGGGGGTCGGCATTGAGACCCAGTACTTC	CSASERGVGIETQYF
TRBD1	NA	TRBJ2-7	TRBV7-9	TGTGCCAGCAGCCCCCGGGACAGGACCTTCTACGAGCAGTACTTC	CASSPRDRTFYEQYF
NA	NA	TRBJ2-1	TRBV2	TGTGCCAGCAGGAATACAGAGGGACGATTCTACAATGAGCAGTTCTTC	CASRNTEGRFYNEQFF
NA	few	TRBJ1-2	TRBV7-2	TGTGCCAGCAGCTCGGGGATGGGGTATGGCTACACCTTC	CASSSGMGYGYTF
NA	NA	TRBJ2-5	TRBV7-9	TGTGCCAGCACCCACGGGATTAGGAGAAAAGAGACCCAGTACTTC	CASTHGIRRKETQYF
NA	NA	TRBJ1-6	TRBV11-1	TGTGCCAGCAGCTCATTCCCAGATAATTCACCCCTCCACTTT	CASSSFPDNSPLHF
NA	once	TRBJ2-1	TRBV20-1	TGCAGTGCTAGCCCACACCCCCCCAGTGAGCAGTTCTTC	CSASPHPPSEQFF
NA	NA	TRBJ2-2	TRBV6-1	TGTGCCAGCAGTGAAGCTGGGTTCGCCGGGGAGCTGTTTTTT	CASSEAGFAGELFF
TRBD2	NA	TRBJ2-5	TRBV10-3	TGTGCCATCAGTGGAGCTAGCGGGACCCAAGAGACCCAGTACTTC	CAISGASGTQETQYF
NA	few	TRBJ2-3	TRBV12-3/TRBV12-4	TGTGCCAGCAGTTTAGGGCGGAACACAGATACGCAGTATTTT	CASSLGRNTDTQYF
NA	few	TRBJ2-4	TRBV28	TGTGCCAGCAGGGTCGAATCCAAAAACATTCAGTACTTC	CASRVESKNIQYF
NA	NA	TRBJ1-6	TRBV6-2/TRBV6-3	TGTGCCAGCAGTTATGGGACTGATTCACCCCTCCACTTT	CASSYGTDSPLHF
TRBD1	NA	TRBJ1-4	TRBV7-8	TGTGCCAGCAGCCTCGACAGGGGGCGCCTTGAAAAACTGTTTTTT	CASSLDRGRLEKLFF
TRBD2	NA	TRBJ2-7	TRBV6-6	TGTGCCAGTAGCGGGAATTACGAGCAGTACTTC	CASSGNYEQYF
NA	NA	TRBJ2-5	TRBV7-2	TGTGCCAGCAGCTTAGGGACAGGGAGGGGGCAAGAGACCCGGTACTTC	CASSLGTGRGQETRYF
NA	NA	TRBJ2-1	TRBV19	TGTGCCAGTAATCATGCAGGGATCTACAATGAGCAGTTCTTC	CASNHAGIYNEQFF
NA	NA	TRBJ1-4	TRBV25-1	TGTGCCAGCAGTGAATCCCCAGAATTAACTAATGAAAAACTGTTTTTT	CASSESPELTNEKLFF
TRBD2	NA	TRBJ2-7	TRBV4-2	TGTGCCAGCAGCCAAGACTTGACCGGTAGCGGGTACCACTACGAGCAGTACTTC	CASSQDLTGSGYHYEQYF
TRBD2	NA	TRBJ2-1	TRBV7-3	TGTGCCAGCAGCTCCCTTGGAGGGAGGGGCAATGAGCAGTTCTTC	CASSSLGGRGNEQFF
NA	few	TRBJ2-1	TRBV5-1	TGCGCCAGCAGCTTAACGGGGCTAAATGAGCAGTTCTTC	CASSLTGLNEQFF
TRBD1	NA	TRBJ1-1	TRBV13	TGTGCCAGCAGCTCCCCGGGACAGGGTTACACTGAAGCTTTCTTT	CASSSPGQGYTEAFF
NA	NA	TRBJ2-7	TRBV13	TGTGCCAGCAGCTTAAATTTATTCTACGAGCAGTACTTC	CASSLNLFYEQYF
TRBD1	NA	TRBJ2-3	TRBV28	TGTGCCAGCAGTACCCCGGGACAGGGGACAGATACGCAGTATTTT	CASSTPGQGTDTQYF
NA	NA	TRBJ2-1	TRBV25-1	TGTGCCAGCACCGGCGGGTACTCCTACAATGAGCAGTTCTTC	CASTGGYSYNEQFF
NA	NA	TRBJ2-7	TRBV6-2/TRBV6-3	TGTGCCAGCAGGTGGGCAGGTACCTACGAGCAGTACTTC	CASRWAGTYEQYF
TRBD1	NA	TRBJ2-4	TRBV5-5	TGTGCCAGCAGCCACGGACAGGCTCGTGGAGAGCAGTACTTC	CASSHGQARGEQYF
NA	NA	TRBJ2-2	TRBV10-3	TGTGCCATCAGGCGGGGTTCGGGCACCGGGGAGCTGTTTTTT	CAIRRGSGTGELFF
TRBD1	NA	TRBJ1-2	TRBV27	TGTGCCAGCAGTCCCCAGGGGGTTGGTTACACCTTC	CASSPQGVGYTF
TRBD1	NA	TRBJ2-3	TRBV20-1	TGCAGTGCCCAGGGACAGGGAAAAGATACGCAGTATTTT	CSAQGQGKDTQYF
NA	NA	TRBJ1-2	TRBV6-1	TGTGCCAGCAGTGAGCAGGGTGTCGGTGGCTACACCTTC	CASSEQGVGGYTF
NA	NA	TRBJ2-2	TRBV27	TGTGCCAGCAGTTTATCCTCAGGGACCGGGGAGCTGTTTTTT	CASSLSSGTGELFF
NA	NA	TRBJ2-7	TRBV7-6	TGTGCCAGCAGCCCCGATTTTACCTACGAGCAGTACTTC	CASSPDFTYEQYF
NA	NA	TRBJ2-3	TRBV9	TGTGCCAGCGGGAAGGCCACAGATACGCAGTATTTT	CASGKATDTQYF
TRBD2	NA	TRBJ2-1	TRBV9	TGTGCCAGCAGCGCCCAACACCGGGGGGAGGCCCTAGCGCCCTACAATGAGCAGTTCTTC	CASSAQHRGEALAPYNEQFF
NA	NA	TRBJ2-1	TRBV28	TGTGCCAGCAGACAGGGAGGAAGTGAGCAGTTCTTC	CASRQGGSEQFF
NA	few	TRBJ1-5	TRBV29-1	TGCAGCGTTGAAGTGGAGGGCTTTAGCAATCAGCCCCAGCATTTT	CSVEVEGFSNQPQHF
NA	few	TRBJ1-2	TRBV4-2	TGTGCCAGCAGCCAAGACAGTGGTTCGGCAACAGGGAACCATGGCTACACCTTC	CASSQDSGSATGNHGYTF
NA	NA	TRBJ1-6	TRBV6-1	TGTGCCGGATCGACTGACAACGGGGGACCCCTCCACTTT	CAGSTDNGGPLHF
NA	once	TRBJ1-5	TRBV20-1	TGCAGTGCCCAGACATGGCGATGGGGCAATCAGCCCCAGCATTTT	CSAQTWRWGNQPQHF
NA	NA	TRBJ2-1	TRBV4-1	TGCGCCAGCAGCCAAGCACACGGCACCCTATACAATGAGCAGTTCTTC	CASSQAHGTLYNEQFF
NA	NA	TRBJ1-2	TRBV9	TGTGCCAGCGGCGCAGGGTTCTATGGCTACACCTTC	CASGAGFYGYTF
TRBD2	NA	TRBJ2-5	TRBV24-1	TGTGCCACCAGTGATTCGACTAGCGGGGGCGCCCTCGTAGAGACCCAGTACTTC	CATSDSTSGGALVETQYF